This T cell receptor beta chain derives from a study of shared clonotypes between healthy human individuals. Germline V CDR1 and CDR2: MNHEY, SMNVEV (reference sequence). V lost 7 bases and J lost 2; bases outside the gene matches: 8. CDR3 length: 15 amino acids. The assay was immunoSEQ multiplex PCR, and TCRdb's table has in-frame clones only and misses some. The sample includes 2 million to 2.5 million clones, about 94% of them seen just once. This TCR was sampled from a man aged 18 to 30 in good health. Input material: naive CD4+ T cells sorted from blood. The subset: CD45RA+ positively selected. This sequence joins TRBV27 and TRBJ2-1, with 7 bases identical to TRBD2. DNA of the CDR3: TGTGCCAGCACCCTCCGGCTAGCGGCCTACAATGAGCAGTTCTTC. Protein: CASTLRLAAYNEQFF.